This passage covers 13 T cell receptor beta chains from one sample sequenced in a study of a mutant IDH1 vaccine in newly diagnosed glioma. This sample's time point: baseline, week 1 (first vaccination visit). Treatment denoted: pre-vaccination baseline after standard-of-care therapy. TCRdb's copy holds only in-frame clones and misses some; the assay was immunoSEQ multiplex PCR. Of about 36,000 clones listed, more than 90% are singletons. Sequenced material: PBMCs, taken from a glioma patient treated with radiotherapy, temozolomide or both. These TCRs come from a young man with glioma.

CDR3 protein: CASSYSGGGWAFF. The CDR3 DNA reads as TGTGCCAGCAGTTACTCGGGGGGCGGGTGGGCTTTCTTT. The V gene is TRBV6-5, the J gene TRBJ1-1; tentative D call: TRBD1 (6 bases). The germline V gene encodes CDR1 MNHEY and CDR2 SVGAGI. The CDR3 has 13 amino acids. Deletions cut 0 bases from V and 11 bases from J, with 13 bases between.

CDR3 coding DNA: TGTGCCAGCAGTTGGCAGGGGATGGACACTGAAGCTTTCTTT. This gives the protein CASSWQGMDTEAFF. This chain uses TRBV6-1 with TRBJ1-1; weak D call: TRBD1 (6 bases). Trimming took 5 bases from V and 3 from J, leaving 13 bases between them. CDR3 length: 14 residues. Germline lookup yields CDR1 MNHNS and CDR2 SASEGT.

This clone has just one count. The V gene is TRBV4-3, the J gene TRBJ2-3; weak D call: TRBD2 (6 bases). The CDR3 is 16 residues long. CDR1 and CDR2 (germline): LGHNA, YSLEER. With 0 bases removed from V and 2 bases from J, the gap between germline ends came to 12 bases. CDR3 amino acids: CASSQEGLPFTDTQYF. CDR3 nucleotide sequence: TGCGCCAGCAGCCAAGAAGGACTACCCTTCACAGATACGCAGTATTTT.

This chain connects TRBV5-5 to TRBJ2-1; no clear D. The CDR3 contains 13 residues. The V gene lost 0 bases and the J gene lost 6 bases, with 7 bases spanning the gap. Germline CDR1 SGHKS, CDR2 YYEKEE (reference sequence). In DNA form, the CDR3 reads TGTGCCAGCAGCTTGGACCGGATCAATGAGCAGTTCTTC. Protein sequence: CASSLDRINEQFF. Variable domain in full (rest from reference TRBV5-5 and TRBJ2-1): DAGVTQSPTHLIKTRGQQVTLRCSPISGHKSVSWYQQVLGQGPQFIFQYYEKEERGRGNFPDRFSARQFPNYSSELNVNALLLGDSALYLCASSLDRINEQFFGPGTRLTVL.

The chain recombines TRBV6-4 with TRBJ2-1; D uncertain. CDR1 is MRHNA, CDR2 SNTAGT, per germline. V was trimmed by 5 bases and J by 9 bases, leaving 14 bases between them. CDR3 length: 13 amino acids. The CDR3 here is CASSPRPSGEQFF. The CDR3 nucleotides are TGTGCCAGCAGTCCCAGACCATCGGGTGAGCAGTTCTTC.

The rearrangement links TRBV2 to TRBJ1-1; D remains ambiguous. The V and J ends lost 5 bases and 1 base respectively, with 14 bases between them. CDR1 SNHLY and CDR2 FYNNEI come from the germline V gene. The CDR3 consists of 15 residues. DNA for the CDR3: TGTGCCAGCAGTCTCAAGTGGCCAGGGAACACTGAAGCTTTCTTT. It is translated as CASSLKWPGNTEAFF.

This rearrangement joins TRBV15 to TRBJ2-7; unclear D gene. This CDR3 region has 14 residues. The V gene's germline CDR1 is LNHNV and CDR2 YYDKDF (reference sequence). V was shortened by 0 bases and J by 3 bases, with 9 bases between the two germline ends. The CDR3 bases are TGTGCCACCAGCAGAGAGCAGGTTGGCTACGAGCAGTACTTC. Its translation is CATSREQVGYEQYF.

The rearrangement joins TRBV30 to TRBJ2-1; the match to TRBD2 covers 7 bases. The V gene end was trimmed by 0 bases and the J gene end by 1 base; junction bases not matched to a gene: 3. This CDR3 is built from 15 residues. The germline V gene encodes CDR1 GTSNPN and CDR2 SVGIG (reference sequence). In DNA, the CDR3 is TGTGCCTGGAGTGTATCTAGCGGTTCCTACAATGAGCAGTTCTTC. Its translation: CAWSVSSGSYNEQFF.

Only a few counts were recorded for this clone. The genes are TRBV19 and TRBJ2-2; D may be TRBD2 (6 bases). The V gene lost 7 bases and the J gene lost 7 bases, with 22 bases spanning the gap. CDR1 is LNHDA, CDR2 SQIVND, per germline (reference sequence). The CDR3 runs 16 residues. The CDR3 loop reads CASNLVGSSGGGELFF. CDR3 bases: TGTGCCAGTAATTTAGTGGGTAGTAGCGGTGGCGGGGAGCTGTTTTTT.

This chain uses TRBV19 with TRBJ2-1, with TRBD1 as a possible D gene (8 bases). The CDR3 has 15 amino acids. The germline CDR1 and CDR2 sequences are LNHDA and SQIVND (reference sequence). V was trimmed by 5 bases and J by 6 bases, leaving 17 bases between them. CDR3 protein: CASSANRGGINEQFF. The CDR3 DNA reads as TGTGCCAGTAGTGCCAACAGGGGGGGGATCAATGAGCAGTTCTTC.

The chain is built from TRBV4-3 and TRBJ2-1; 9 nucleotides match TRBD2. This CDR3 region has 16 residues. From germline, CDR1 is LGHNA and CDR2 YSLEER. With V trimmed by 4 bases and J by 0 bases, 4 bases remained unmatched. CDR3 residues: CASSPSGISSYNEQFF. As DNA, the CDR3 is TGCGCCAGCAGCCCTAGCGGGATCAGCTCCTACAATGAGCAGTTCTTC.

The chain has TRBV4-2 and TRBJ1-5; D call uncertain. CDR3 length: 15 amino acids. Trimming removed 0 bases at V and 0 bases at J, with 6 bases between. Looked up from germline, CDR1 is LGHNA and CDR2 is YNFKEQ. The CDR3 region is CASSQDLHSNQPQHF. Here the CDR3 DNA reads TGTGCCAGCAGCCAAGATCTTCATAGCAATCAGCCCCAGCATTTT.

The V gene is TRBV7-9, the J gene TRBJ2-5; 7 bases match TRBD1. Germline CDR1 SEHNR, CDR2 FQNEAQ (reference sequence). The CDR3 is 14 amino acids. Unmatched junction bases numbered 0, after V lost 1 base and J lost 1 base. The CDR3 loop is CASSLEGAQETQYF. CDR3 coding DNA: TGTGCCAGCAGCTTAGAGGGGGCCCAAGAGACCCAGTACTTC.